This T cell receptor beta chain was obtained from a study of T cells in Graves' hyperthyroidism and ophthalmopathy. This clonotype was seen ten or more times. Template material for amplifying TCR beta CDR3 regions consisted of RNA transcripts. The TCR CDR3 was amplified in a first-round RT-PCR using the HTBI primer set. One entry per CDR3 protein results from TCRdb running MiXCR on the multiplex PCR reads. The data hold some 300,000 distinct CDR3 sequences, with around 15% observed a single time. The sequenced material came from blood. The source is a woman aged 40 to 50 with Graves' hyperthyroidism.

CDR3 residues: CASSLRQGFTDTQYF. CDR3 nucleotide sequence: TGTGCCAGCAGTCTAAGACAGGGGTTCACAGATACGCAGTATTTT. This chain links TRBV2 with TRBJ2-3, with 8 bases that match TRBD1. Germline V gene sequence: CDR1 SNHLY, CDR2 FYNNEI. J was trimmed by 2 bases and V by 5 bases; bases with no gene match: 6. This CDR3 has 15 residues.